The T cell receptor (beta chain) described here comes from a study of response to subunit inactivated influenza vaccine (dated by TCRdb to 2016 to 2019). The study in broad terms: The study used deep quantitative T cell receptor repertoire profiling to track responses to a trivalent subunit inactivated influenza vaccine. The study at large found these results: The authors proposed that each seasonal influenza vaccination may bring in only a limited number of new T cells.

At least ten counts were recorded for this clonotype. The antigen this receptor binds is unknown. Base qualities were left out, and no much larger clone turns up one base away. The CDR3 runs 14 residues from the cysteine to the phenylalanine. CDR3 DNA only is kept here, 42 bases in frame from base 1. V sheds 6 bases and J sheds 7 bases, leaving 15 bases between their ends. The germline V gene gives CDR1 as SNHLY and CDR2 as FYNNEI. The receptor library was made with RT-PCR. The sample was run on an Illumina HiSeq 2500. TCRdb cleaned the public reads at Q25 with fastp, built clones with MiXCR and kept in-frame beta chains. Rows are combined by CDR3 protein, so each entry shows the most common genes and DNA. For this sample the table gives approximately 490,000 distinct CDR3 sequences, of which under 8.5% were detected only once. About an eighth of the sample comes from the top ten.

Sequenced here: PBMCs from blood, sampled about 23 months after vaccination. Here the chain combines TRBV2 and TRBJ1-4, and perhaps TRBD1 as D gene, on 6 matching bases. This receptor was taken from a man aged 45 to 70 who received an inactivated influenza vaccine. Donor details come from another sample of the same person, matched by shared clones. The CDR3 is CASRGQSLIEKLFF. The DNA reads TGTGCCAGCAGAGGACAGAGTCTGATTGAAAAACTGTTTTTT.